This paragraph reports one T cell receptor (beta chain). What it binds is not known. These data come from a study of CXCR3-negative and CXCR3-positive naive CD8 T cells. Libraries were UMI-labeled 5' RACE TRB cDNA. Each CDR3 protein gets one entry in TCRdb, which reprocessed the 5' RACE reads and gives no DNA. This table holds 84,000 or so distinct CDR3 sequences. CDR1 is MGHRA, CDR2 YSYEKL, per germline. CDR3 size: 13 residues. Study conclusions and caveats: Diversity proved comparably high across both naive subsets and much lower in memory CD8+ cells. For CXCR3-positive naive cells, TRB CDR3s were more hydrophobic than those of CXCR3-negative naive cells.

Input material: naive CXCR3+ CD8+ T cells from blood. The subset is: CD45RO-CCR7+CD27+CD95- naive CD8+ T cells expressing CXCR3 (TNR3+). The chain combines TRBV4-1 with TRBJ1-2. The sequence came from a human donor in good health. Some clones in this sample may be carry-over from other donors' samples. The CDR3 sequence is CASSQDLGYGYTF.